This TCR beta chain was observed in a study of identical twins. The sample holds a few counts of this clonotype. What it binds is unknown. A single record per CDR3 protein comes from TCRdb applying MiXCR to the 5' RACE reads. The data contain approximately 620,000 distinct CDR3 sequences, 8.5% to 9% of them singletons. This CDR3 has 14 amino acids. CDR1 and CDR2 from the germline V gene are SGHDN and FVKESK. Trimming left V 2 bases short and J 7 bases short, with 15 bases between. Findings and caveats of the study: Modeled out-of-frame TCR alpha sharing in monozygotic twins fell below observed levels.

These data were also reused for a study on yellow fever vaccine responses in identical twins. Turning to that study: Twins reportedly appeared to share part of their vaccine T cell response while keeping part individual.

The V gene is TRBV14, the J gene TRBJ2-7, with D tentatively TRBD1 (5 bases). Sequencing was done on a sample of PBMCs. This clonotype was obtained from a woman aged 18-30 years in good health. The CDR3 reads CASSQQTGPLEQYF. CDR3 DNA: TGTGCCAGCAGCCAACAAACAGGACCCCTGGAGCAGTACTTC.